This T cell receptor beta chain was obtained from a study of blood T cells in healthy people across ages. This clonotype has a count of ten or more. The length of the CDR3 is 15 residues. Trimming shortened V by 0 bases and J by 3 bases, and 10 bases separated the two germline ends. Germline loops: CDR1 ENHRY, CDR2 SYGVKD. Using a J-beta primer mix together with a sample-barcoded 5' primer, a second PCR was run for 7 to 11 cycles. TCRdb reanalysed the 5' RACE reads using MiXCR and keeps one entry per CDR3 protein. The sample holds around 870,000 distinct CDR3 sequences, about 30% seen once. V is TRBV10-3 and J is TRBJ2-3; no firm D call. The sequence was collected from a woman of 80 years or more in good health. Sequencing used blood. CDR3 protein: CAISESRQETDTQYF. In DNA form, the CDR3 reads TGTGCCATCAGTGAGTCGAGGCAGGAAACAGATACGCAGTATTTT.